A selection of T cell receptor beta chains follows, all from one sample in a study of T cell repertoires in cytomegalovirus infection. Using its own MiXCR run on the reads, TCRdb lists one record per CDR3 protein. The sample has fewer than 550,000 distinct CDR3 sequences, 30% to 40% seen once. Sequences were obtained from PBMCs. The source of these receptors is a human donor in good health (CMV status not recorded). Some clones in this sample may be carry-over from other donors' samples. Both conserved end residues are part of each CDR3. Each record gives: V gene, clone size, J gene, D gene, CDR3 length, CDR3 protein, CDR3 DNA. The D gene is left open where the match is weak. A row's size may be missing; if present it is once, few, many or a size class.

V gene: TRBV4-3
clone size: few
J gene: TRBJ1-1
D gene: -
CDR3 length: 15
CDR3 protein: CASSQDRALNTEAFF
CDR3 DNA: TGCGCCAGCAGCCAAGACCGGGCTTTGAACACTGAAGCTTTCTTT

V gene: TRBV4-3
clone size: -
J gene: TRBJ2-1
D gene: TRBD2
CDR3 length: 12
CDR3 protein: CASIQGTSGQFF
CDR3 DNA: TGCGCCAGCATCCAAGGGACTAGCGGGCAGTTCTTC

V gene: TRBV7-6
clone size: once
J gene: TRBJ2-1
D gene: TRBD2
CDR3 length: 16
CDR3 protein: CASSYSGEWPYNEQFF
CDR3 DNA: TGTGCCAGTAGTTATAGCGGGGAGTGGCCCTACAATGAGCAGTTCTTC

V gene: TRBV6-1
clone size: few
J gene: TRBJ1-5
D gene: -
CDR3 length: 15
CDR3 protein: CASSEPVWSNQPQHF
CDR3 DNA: TGTGCCAGCAGTGAGCCCGTTTGGAGCAATCAGCCCCAGCATTTT

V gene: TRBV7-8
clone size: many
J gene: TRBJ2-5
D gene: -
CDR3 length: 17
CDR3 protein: CASSGTGTSRFQETQYF
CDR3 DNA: TGTGCCAGCAGCGGTACCGGGACAAGCCGATTCCAAGAGACCCAGTACTTC

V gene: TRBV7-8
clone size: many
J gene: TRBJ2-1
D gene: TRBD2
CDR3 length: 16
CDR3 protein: CASSFISGFSYNEQFF
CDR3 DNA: TGTGCCAGCAGCTTTATTAGCGGGTTCTCCTACAATGAGCAGTTCTTC

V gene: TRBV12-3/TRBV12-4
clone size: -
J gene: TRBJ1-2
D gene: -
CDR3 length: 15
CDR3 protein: CASSLTLVDRDGYTF
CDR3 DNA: TGTGCCAGCAGTTTAACCCTAGTGGACAGAGATGGCTACACCTTC

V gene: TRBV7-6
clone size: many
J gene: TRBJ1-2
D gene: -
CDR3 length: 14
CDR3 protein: CASSLHGQGVNYTF
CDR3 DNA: TGTGCCAGCAGCTTACACGGGCAGGGAGTAAACTACACCTTC

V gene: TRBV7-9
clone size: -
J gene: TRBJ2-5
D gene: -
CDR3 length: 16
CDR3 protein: CASTLGHRDERETQYF
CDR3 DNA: TGTGCCAGCACCCTAGGGCACAGGGATGAAAGGGAGACCCAGTACTTC

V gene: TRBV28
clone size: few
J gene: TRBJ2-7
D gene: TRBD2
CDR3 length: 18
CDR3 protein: CASSSQYGRAAGSYEQYF
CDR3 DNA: TGTGCCAGCAGTTCCCAATACGGGCGGGCAGCGGGGAGCTACGAGCAGTACTTC

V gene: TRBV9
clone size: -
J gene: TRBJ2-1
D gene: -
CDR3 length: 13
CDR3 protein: CASSSAGSDEQFF
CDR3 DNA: TGTGCCAGCAGCTCCGCCGGGTCCGATGAGCAGTTCTTC

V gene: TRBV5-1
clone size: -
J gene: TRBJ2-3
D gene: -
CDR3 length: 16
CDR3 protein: CASSLVFVGRMDTQYF
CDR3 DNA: TGCGCCAGCAGCTTGGTCTTCGTGGGCCGGATGGATACGCAGTATTTT

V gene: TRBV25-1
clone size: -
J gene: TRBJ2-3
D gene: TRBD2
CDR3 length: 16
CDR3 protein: CASSELLAGGQDTQYF
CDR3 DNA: TGTGCCAGCAGTGAATTGCTAGCGGGGGGGCAAGATACGCAGTATTTT

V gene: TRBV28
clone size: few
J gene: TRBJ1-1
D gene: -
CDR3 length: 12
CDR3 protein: CASSSRPTEAFF
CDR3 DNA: TGTGCCAGCAGTTCTCGGCCCACTGAAGCTTTCTTT

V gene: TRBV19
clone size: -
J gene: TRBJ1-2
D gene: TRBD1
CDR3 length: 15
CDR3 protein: CASSFRTGSNYGYTF
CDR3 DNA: TGTGCCAGTAGTTTTCGGACAGGGTCTAACTATGGCTACACCTTC

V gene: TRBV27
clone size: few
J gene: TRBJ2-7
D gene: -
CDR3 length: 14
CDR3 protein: CASSLSGRGYEQYF
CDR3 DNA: TGTGCCAGCAGTTTATCGGGCAGGGGATACGAGCAGTACTTC

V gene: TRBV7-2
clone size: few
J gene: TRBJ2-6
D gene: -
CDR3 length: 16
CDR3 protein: CATTRGLHSGANVLTF
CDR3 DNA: TGTGCCACAACCCGGGGACTCCACTCTGGGGCCAACGTCCTGACTTTC

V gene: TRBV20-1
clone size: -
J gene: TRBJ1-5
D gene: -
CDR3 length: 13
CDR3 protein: CSARDALQPAQHF
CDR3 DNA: TGCAGTGCTAGAGATGCCCTACAGCCAGCCCAGCATTTT

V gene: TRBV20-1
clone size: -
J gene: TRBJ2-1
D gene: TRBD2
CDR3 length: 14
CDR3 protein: CSSAGLSEGNEQFF
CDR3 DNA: TGCAGTTCTGCGGGACTAAGTGAGGGAAATGAGCAGTTCTTC

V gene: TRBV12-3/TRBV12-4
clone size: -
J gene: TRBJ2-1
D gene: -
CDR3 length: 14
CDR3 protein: CASRRGGIYNEQFF
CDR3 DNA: TGTGCCAGCAGGAGGGGGGGGATCTACAATGAGCAGTTCTTC

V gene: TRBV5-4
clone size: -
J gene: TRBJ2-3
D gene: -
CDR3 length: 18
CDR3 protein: CASSLGPLAGTSTDTQYF
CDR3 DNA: TGTGCCAGCAGCTTGGGCCCTCTGGCAGGGACTAGCACAGATACGCAGTATTTT

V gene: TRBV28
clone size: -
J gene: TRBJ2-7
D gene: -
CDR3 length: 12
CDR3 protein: CASSSVLPEQYF
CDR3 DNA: TGTGCCAGCAGTTCGGTATTGCCCGAGCAGTACTTC

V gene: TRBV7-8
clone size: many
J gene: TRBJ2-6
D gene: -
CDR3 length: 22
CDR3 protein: CASSLRTANQAPSISGANVLTF
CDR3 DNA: TGTGCCAGCAGCTTAAGGACAGCAAATCAGGCCCCCTCCATCTCTGGGGCCAACGTCCTGACTTTC

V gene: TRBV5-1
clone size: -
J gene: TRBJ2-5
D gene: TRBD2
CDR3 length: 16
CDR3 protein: CASSLPSGTSSETQYF
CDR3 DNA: TGCGCCAGCAGCTTGCCCTCCGGGACTAGTAGCGAGACCCAGTACTTC

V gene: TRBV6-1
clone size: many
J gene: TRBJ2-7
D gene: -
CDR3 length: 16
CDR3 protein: CASSEFDRIPSYEQYF
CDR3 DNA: TGTGCCAGCAGTGAATTTGATCGAATCCCCTCCTACGAGCAGTACTTC

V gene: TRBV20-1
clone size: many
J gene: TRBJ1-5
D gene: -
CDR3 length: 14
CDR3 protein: CSARDVNSNQPQHF
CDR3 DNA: TGCAGTGCTAGAGACGTGAATAGCAATCAGCCCCAGCATTTT

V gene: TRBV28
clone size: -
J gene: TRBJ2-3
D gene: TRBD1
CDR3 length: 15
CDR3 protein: CASIRQGSSTDTQYF
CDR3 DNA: TGTGCCAGCATCAGACAGGGCTCTAGCACAGATACGCAGTATTTT